The sequence of this T cell receptor (beta chain) was determined in a study of naive and memory T cell subsets. Overall study results and limits: Diversity fell and Gini index rose from naive through CM, EM, EMRA. Between naive and memory subsets, TCR abundance power law exponents differed. Especially in CD8 cells, naive repertoires contained a few larger clonotypes, possibly CD45RA-re-expressing memory cells.

The table lists this clonotype with a few counts. Its specificity is not known. The CDR3 totals 14 residues. CDR1 SQVTM and CDR2 ANQGSEA come from the germline V gene. Trimming pared 8 bases from V and 8 bases from J, leaving 22 bases between. Separate alpha and beta amplification began at the second PCR step. CMV status came from CD4+ IFNgamma after overnight CMV lysate stimulation. Two oligonucleotides, mixed equimolar, formed the beta constant-region primer covering TRBC1 and TRBC2. The ligated cDNA underwent four PCR rounds using SP2 and nested alpha and beta constant-region primers. TCRdb re-called the UMI-ligation and nested PCR reads with MiXCR, one entry per CDR3 protein. In the table there are some 110,000 distinct CDR3 sequences, around 15% of which are singletons.

The V gene is TRBV29-1, the J gene TRBJ2-1; possible D gene TRBD1, 6 bases. This sequence originates from a human donor in good health. The sequencing input was naive CD8+ T cells from blood. CDR3 coding DNA: TGCAGCACCCGAGGGCCGGGACATGGGGATGAGCAGTTCTTC. Protein product: CSTRGPGHGDEQFF.